This TCR beta chain was found in a study of shared clonotypes between healthy human individuals. Looking at the study overall: Ranging from 18 to 49 in age, donors were two women and a few men.

Whole-study results and caveats: Sharing of clonotypes among donors was expected to vary with sequencing depth. Represented diversity (both genetic and exposure-history) was limited by the small number of donors.

Only Caucasian adults living in Nashville, Tennessee made up the donor group. The CDR3 has 13 residues. V lost 2 bases, J lost 4 bases, and 8 bases lay in between. Germline V gene data show CDR1 as SEHNR and CDR2 as FQNEAQ (reference sequence). Concerning this clone itself: What it binds is not known.

Only in-frame clones appear in the TCRdb table, and some are missing; sequencing was by immunoSEQ multiplex PCR. The sample lists roughly 480,000 clones, around 79% occurring once. The specimen sequenced was PBMCs. This chain joins TRBV7-9 and TRBJ1-1; D ambiguous. The receptor comes from a woman aged 40 to 49 in good health. Some clones in this sample may be carry-over from other donors' samples. Here the CDR3 reads CASSLQMSTEAFF. The DNA for the CDR3 is TGTGCCAGCAGCTTACAGATGAGCACTGAAGCTTTCTTT.